This TCR beta chain was documented in a study of CD8 T cells in ankylosing spondylitis. TCRdb redid the calling of the 5' RACE reads with MiXCR, one entry per CDR3 protein. The profile shows roughly 280,000 distinct CDR3 sequences, around 20% of them singletons. This clonotype was counted a few times. Germline assignment: CDR1 LGHNT and CDR2 FRNRAP. This CDR3 spans 17 amino acids. Trimming took 0 bases from V and 6 from J; bases not matched to a gene: 7. The sample consisted of blood, either unsorted or a sorted T cell fraction (not recorded which). The sequence was obtained from a male donor with ankylosing spondylitis or in good health (not recorded which). The rearrangement joins TRBV12-5 to TRBJ2-1, with 11 bases lining up with TRBD2. CDR3 bases: TGTGCTAGTGGTTTGGTACGGGCTAGCGGGGGGATCAATGAGCAGTTCTTC. Amino acids: CASGLVRASGGINEQFF.